The 27 T cell receptor beta chains in this list originate from one sample, sequenced in a study of T cell changes during pregnancy in multiple sclerosis. The method was immunoSEQ multiplex PCR; TCRdb's version includes in-frame clones alone and lacks a portion of them. Of about 110,000 clones in the sample, under 95% were seen once. Here the sequenced sample was peripheral blood, taken in the third trimester of pregnancy. These receptor sequences come from a female donor in good health, enrolled as a control in a pregnancy study.

The chain employs TRBV2 and TRBJ1-2; unclear D gene. V dropped 3 bases and J dropped 12 bases, with 14 bases sitting between them. Germline V gene sequence: CDR1 SNHLY, CDR2 FYNNEI. This CDR3 is 12 amino acids long. The CDR3 DNA is TGTGCCAGCAGTGATCCCCCGCTATATGACACCTTC. Amino acid sequence: CASSDPPLYDTF.

The V call is TRBV18, the J call TRBJ1-1, with TRBD1 matching 7 bases. The CDR3 sequence is 15 residues long. CDR1 and CDR2 (germline): KGHSH, LQKENI. Losses at the gene ends were 4 bases for V and 0 bases for J; bases not matched to a gene: 5. In DNA form, the CDR3 reads TGTGCCAGCTCACGGGACAGCACCATGAACACTGAAGCTTTCTTT. This codes for CASSRDSTMNTEAFF.

The V gene is TRBV7-5, the J gene TRBJ1-2; the DNA was not used to check the table's D call, TRBD1. TRBV7-5 is a known pseudogene. CDR3 length: 15 amino acids. This chain's CDR3 is CARSDGGTGIYGYTF. In nucleotides, the CDR3 is TGTGCCAGAAGCGATGGCGGGACAGGGATTTATGGCTACACCTTC.

This chain connects TRBV19 to TRBJ1-2; 7 bases map to TRBD1. The CDR3 consists of 17 residues. Germline CDR1 and CDR2: LNHDA and SQIVND (reference sequence). The trim removed 1 base at V and 8 bases at J, leaving 16 bases unmatched. CDR3 protein: CASSIVQGGAGPRGYTF. The CDR3 bases are TGTGCCAGTAGTATAGTCCAAGGGGGCGCAGGACCGCGCGGCTACACCTTC.

The chain joins TRBV2 to TRBJ1-2; D might be TRBD1 (5 bases). V lost 2 bases, J lost 4 bases, and 8 bases lay in between. The CDR3 is 13 amino acids. Germline lookup yields CDR1 SNHLY and CDR2 FYNNEI. The CDR3 DNA sequence: TGTGCCAGCAGTGAACGGACAACCTATGGCTACACCTTC. It translates to CASSERTTYGYTF.

The J gene is TRBJ2-3, the V gene TRBV5-1; 13 bases agree with TRBD2. The CDR3 sequence is 18 residues long. V was pared by 0 bases and J by 2 bases, with 6 bases of the junction left unmatched. CDR1 and CDR2 (germline): SGHRS, YFSETQ. This CDR3 reads CASSLARTSGGSTDTQYF. Written as DNA, the CDR3 is TGCGCCAGCAGCTTGGCAAGGACTAGCGGGGGATCCACAGATACGCAGTATTTT.

The rearrangement uses TRBV5-6 and TRBJ2-5; TRBD2 aligns across 9 bases. Germline CDR1 SGHDT, CDR2 YYEEEE. There are 16 residues in the CDR3. The junction had 12 bases not matched to a gene; V was cut back by 4 bases and J by 5 bases. The DNA for the CDR3 is TGTGCCAGCAGCCGGGGCCCAAGCGGGGGGCCCGAGACCCAGTACTTC. Translating it yields CASSRGPSGGPETQYF.

The chain carries TRBV27 and TRBJ2-1; D is uncertain. The CDR3 totals 13 residues. CDR1 and CDR2 (germline): MNHEY, SMNVEV (reference sequence). V lost 6 bases and J lost 4, with 10 bases in between. The CDR3 spells CASSQDFYNEQFF. The CDR3, as DNA: TGTGCCAGCAGCCAGGATTTTTACAATGAGCAGTTCTTC.

The chain has TRBV4-1 and TRBJ1-1, with D uncertain. Trimming left V 0 bases short and J 6 bases short, with 14 bases between. The germline CDR1 and CDR2 sequences are MGHRA and YSYEKL. The CDR3 covers 15 residues. This CDR3 is CASSQERQKISEAFF. Here the CDR3 DNA reads TGCGCCAGCAGCCAAGAGCGGCAGAAAATTTCTGAAGCTTTCTTT.

The rearrangement links TRBV4-2 to TRBJ2-5; D might be TRBD2 (5 bases). This CDR3 spans 13 amino acids. CDR1 is LGHNA, CDR2 YNFKEQ, per germline. The V end lost 0 bases, the J end lost 7 bases, and 9 bases lay between the germline ends. In DNA, the CDR3 is TGTGCCAGCAGCCAAGATATCGGAGGGACCCAGTACTTC. It codes for CASSQDIGGTQYF.

This chain links TRBV7-9 with TRBJ1-2; D not resolved. The CDR3 length is 12 residues. Germline values: CDR1 SEHNR, CDR2 FQNEAQ (reference sequence). Trimming left V 1 base short and J 8 bases short, with 8 bases between. The CDR3, as DNA: TGTGCCAGCAGCTTAGGTAGCCCGGGCTACACCTTC. Amino acid sequence: CASSLGSPGYTF.

This chain connects TRBV9 to TRBJ1-5; maybe TRBD1 (5 bases). CDR3 length: 15 amino acids. Germline V lookup: CDR1 SGDLS, CDR2 YYNGEE. V was pared by 0 bases and J by 1 base, with 8 bases between. The CDR3 nucleotides read TGTGCCAGCAGCGTAGGCGGGACCAGCAATCAGCCCCAGCATTTT. Translating it yields CASSVGGTSNQPQHF.

This chain joins TRBV6-5 and TRBJ2-1; 7 nucleotides match TRBD2. The length of the CDR3 is 16 residues. J gave up 4 bases and V 0 bases, and 6 bases lay outside the gene matches. In germline, CDR1 is MNHEY, CDR2 SVGAGI. The CDR3 sequence: CASSYSTSSIYNEQFF. CDR3 nucleotides: TGTGCCAGCAGTTACTCGACTAGCAGTATTTACAATGAGCAGTTCTTC.

This chain links TRBV19 with TRBJ1-1; D gene ambiguous. Germline values: CDR1 LNHDA, CDR2 SQIVND (reference sequence). V lost 8 bases to trimming and J lost 4 bases, with 11 bases between them. CDR3 length: 12 residues. CDR3 protein: CASRVGGTEAFF. The CDR3 region has the DNA TGTGCCAGTCGGGTGGGAGGCACTGAAGCTTTCTTT.

The chain employs TRBV5-6 and TRBJ2-7, with a tentative D call TRBD1 (6 bases). Trimming pared 0 bases from V and 5 bases from J, leaving 15 bases between. The CDR3 totals 15 residues. From germline, CDR1 is SGHDT and CDR2 YYEEEE. The CDR3 coding sequence is TGTGCCAGCAGCTTGGTTCCAGGGGATCGCCACGAGCAGTACTTC. This gives the protein CASSLVPGDRHEQYF.

The genes are TRBV11-3 and TRBJ1-1; D is ambiguous. The V gene's germline CDR1 is SGHNT and CDR2 YENEEA. CDR3 size: 14 residues. Deletions cut 1 base from V and 1 base from J, with 7 bases between. The chain's CDR3 is CASSLGAANTEAFF. CDR3 coding DNA: TGTGCCAGCAGCTTAGGGGCAGCGAACACTGAAGCTTTCTTT.

The genes are TRBV18 and TRBJ2-2, with 13 nucleotides matching TRBD2. The CDR3 has 18 residues. Germline V gene sequence: CDR1 KGHSH, CDR2 LQKENI. With V trimmed by 0 bases and J by 1 base, 2 bases remained unmatched. In nucleotides, the CDR3 is TGTGCCAGCTCACCACCGCGACTAGCGGGGGGGAACACCGGGGAGCTGTTTTTT. As protein: CASSPPRLAGGNTGELFF. Full variable domain (outside the CDR3, taken from reference TRBV18 and TRBJ2-2): NAGVMQNPRHLVRRRGQEARLRCSPMKGHSHVYWYRQLPEEGLKFMVYLQKENIIDESGMPKERFSAEFPKEGPSILRIQQVVRGDSAAYFCASSPPRLAGGNTGELFFGEGSRLTVL.

The chain recombines TRBV19 with TRBJ1-1; 8 bases line up with TRBD1. Trimming took 10 bases from V and 4 from J; bases not matched to a gene: 8. This CDR3 has 13 residues. CDR1 is LNHDA and CDR2 is SQIVND in the germline V gene (reference sequence). In DNA form, the CDR3 reads TGTGCCACCGGACAGGGCGGACTCACTGAAGCTTTCTTT. Amino acid sequence: CATGQGGLTEAFF.

This clone was seen more than once but under ten times. The chain has TRBV19 and TRBJ1-1; possibly TRBD1 for D (5 bases). Germline V CDR1 and CDR2: LNHDA, SQIVND (reference sequence). The V and J ends lost 7 bases and 4 bases respectively, with 19 bases between them. This CDR3 region has 15 residues. This chain's CDR3 is CASNFGQALGTEAFF. The DNA for the CDR3 is TGTGCCAGTAACTTCGGACAAGCCCTGGGCACTGAAGCTTTCTTT.

This chain links TRBV5-4 with TRBJ1-2, with TRBD1 matching 7 bases. The CDR3 spans 15 residues. V lost 0 bases and J lost 4; bases outside the gene matches: 6. Germline loops: CDR1 SGHNT, CDR2 YYREEE (reference sequence). CDR3 in DNA: TGTGCCAGCAGCTTGGTGTCAGGGGGTATCTATGGCTACACCTTC. It codes for CASSLVSGGIYGYTF.

The chain has TRBV9 and TRBJ2-5, with D maybe TRBD2 (6 bases). The V and J ends lost 2 bases and 0 bases respectively, with 8 bases between them. Per the germline V gene, CDR1 is SGDLS and CDR2 is YYNGEE. There are 14 residues in the CDR3. The DNA of the CDR3 is TGTGCCAGCAGCGTGGACTACCACCAAGAGACCCAGTACTTC. Its protein product is CASSVDYHQETQYF.

The rearrangement uses TRBV6-5 and TRBJ2-1; 12 bases map to TRBD2. The V and J ends lost 6 bases and 8 bases, in that order; junction bases with no gene match: 8. This CDR3 spans 15 amino acids. Germline V lookup: CDR1 MNHEY, CDR2 SVGAGI. CDR3 bases: TGTGCCAGCAGCCCTTCTAGCGGGGGGGCCTATGAGCAGTTCTTC. It specifies CASSPSSGGAYEQFF.

The chain links TRBV7-2 to TRBJ2-2; TRBD2 matches at 12 bases. Germline V gene sequence: CDR1 SGHTA, CDR2 FQGNSA. Trimming cost V 1 base and J 4 bases; bases outside gene matches: 7. This CDR3 is built from 18 residues. The CDR3 here is CASSLERASGGVTGELFF. DNA of the CDR3: TGTGCCAGCAGCTTAGAGAGGGCTAGCGGGGGGGTCACCGGGGAGCTGTTTTTT. The full variable domain, rest sourced from reference TRBV7-2 and TRBJ2-2, is GAGVSQSPSNKVTEKGKDVELRCDPISGHTALYWYRQSLGQGLEFLIYFQGNSAPDKSGLPSDRFSAERTGGSVSTLTIQRTQQEDSAVYLCASSLERASGGVTGELFFGEGSRLTVL.

The rearrangement uses TRBV7-3 and TRBJ1-1; TRBD1 agrees at 7 bases. The germline CDR1 and CDR2 sequences are SGHTA and FQGTGA. The CDR3 loop spans 14 amino acids. The junction had 2 bases not matched to a gene; V was cut back by 2 bases and J by 2 bases. CDR3 in amino acids: CASSLDRANTEAFF. CDR3 nucleotides: TGTGCCAGCAGCTTAGACAGGGCTAACACTGAAGCTTTCTTT.

V and J are TRBV29-1 and TRBJ2-7; 12 bases match TRBD2. Looked up from germline, CDR1 is SQVTM and CDR2 is ANQGSEA. The CDR3 length is 18 residues. The V gene end was trimmed by 6 bases and the J gene end by 4 bases; junction bases not matched to a gene: 19. In DNA form, the CDR3 reads TGCAGCGTGGCTGGACTAGCGGGGAGGGGATTTCTTTATTACGAGCAGTACTTC. This translates into CSVAGLAGRGFLYYEQYF.

The CDR3, as DNA: TGTGCCAGCAGTTACGGGACTAGCGGCTACGAGCAGTACTTC. Encoded protein: CASSYGTSGYEQYF. The chain couples TRBV6-5 to TRBJ2-7; TRBD2 matches at 11 bases. The V gene's germline CDR1 is MNHEY and CDR2 SVGAGI. V trimming: 2 bases; J trimming: 3 bases; junction bases outside the gene matches: 0. The CDR3 totals 14 residues.

V gene TRBV7-2 combines with J gene TRBJ1-1; D is perhaps TRBD1 (5 bases). Germline V gene data show CDR1 as SGHTA and CDR2 as FQGNSA. This CDR3 is 15 amino acids long. V was trimmed by 2 bases and J by 3 bases, leaving 13 bases between them. CDR3 sequence (DNA): TGTGCCAGCAGCTTATTTGGGACTGGGGACACTGAAGCTTTCTTT. Residues: CASSLFGTGDTEAFF.